This TCR beta chain derives from a study of T cells in Graves' hyperthyroidism and ophthalmopathy. TCR beta CDR3 sequences were amplified from RNA transcripts. The HTBI primer set drove a first-round RT-PCR of the TCR CDR3. Each CDR3 protein is one row after TCRdb ran MiXCR on the multiplex PCR reads. This table has over 250,000 distinct CDR3 sequences, 15% to 20% appearing once. This clonotype has a handful of counts. Its specificity is unknown. Per germline, CDR1 SQVTM and CDR2 ANQGSEA. The CDR3 has 16 amino acids. The V segment lost 3 bases and the J segment 4 bases; nucleotides outside the gene matches: 11. Diagnoses rested on clinical symptoms, serum thyroxine and TRAb, thyroid ultrasound and orbital computed tomography. PBMCs were collected from a roughly 10 ml volume of fresh peripheral blood. Study-level findings and limits: Among thyroid clonotypes expanded above 0.001, most also appeared in blood.

What was sequenced was blood. The receptor's source is a woman in her fifties or sixties with Graves' ophthalmopathy. The gene calls are TRBV29-1 and TRBJ2-3, with 9 positions matching TRBD1. The CDR3 region has the DNA TGCAGCGTTGATTTCTTGGACAGGGGTTTACCAGATACGCAGTATTTT. It yields the protein CSVDFLDRGLPDTQYF.